Following are 21 T cell receptor beta chains from one sample sequenced in a study of CD8 T cells in Susac syndrome. RNA was extracted with the RNeasy kit, and a quantity of about 0.5 to 1 ug was reverse transcribed using random hexamers. Via MiXCR, TCRdb re-called the immunoSEQ multiplex PCR reads, giving one row per CDR3 protein. The table includes roughly 150,000 distinct CDR3 sequences, just under 95% detected once. The sample consisted of CD8+ T cells from PBMCs. These receptors all come from a human donor with multiple sclerosis.

The gene calls are TRBV7-9 and TRBJ2-1; D might be TRBD1 or TRBD2, each matching 5 bases. The CDR3 covers 16 residues. The germline V gene encodes CDR1 SEHNR and CDR2 FQNEAQ (reference sequence). Trimming cost V 5 bases and J 3 bases, with 17 bases left between them. Written as DNA, the CDR3 is TGTGCCAGCAGCCCGGGAATGGGGGAGAGCTACAATGAGCAGTTCTTC. Protein product: CASSPGMGESYNEQFF.

The rearrangement uses TRBV27 and TRBJ2-7, with a tentative D call TRBD1 (6 bases). Germline V gene data show CDR1 as MNHEY and CDR2 as SMNVEV (reference sequence). The ends were cut back, 2 bases at V and 6 bases at J, with 14 bases in the middle. The CDR3 runs to 14 residues. The CDR3 coding sequence is TGTGCCAGCAGTTTACCGGGACAAGCTACCGAGCAGTACTTC. Its protein product is CASSLPGQATEQYF.

The chain combines TRBV24-1 with TRBJ2-5; D unclear. The CDR3 contains 14 residues. Germline V CDR1 and CDR2: KGHDR, SFDVKD. V was clipped by 1 base and J by 5 bases, with 10 bases between them. The CDR3 nucleotides are TGTGCCACCAGTGATTTAGAACAGAGCGAGACCCAGTACTTC. As protein: CATSDLEQSETQYF.

The V gene is TRBV7-2, the J gene TRBJ2-7; 10 bases match TRBD1. The V gene end was trimmed by 1 base and the J gene end by 5 bases; junction bases not matched to a gene: 8. CDR1 SGHTA and CDR2 FQGNSA come from the germline V gene. The CDR3 spans 16 residues. CDR3 nucleotides: TGTGCCAGCAGCTTAGGTTTGGGGACAGGGGTGCACGAGCAGTACTTC. It specifies CASSLGLGTGVHEQYF. The full variable domain, its missing parts supplied by reference TRBV7-2 and TRBJ2-7, is GAGVSQSPSNKVTEKGKDVELRCDPISGHTALYWYRQSLGQGLEFLIYFQGNSAPDKSGLPSDRFSAERTGGSVSTLTIQRTQQEDSAVYLCASSLGLGTGVHEQYFGPGTRLTVT.

The V gene is TRBV3-1, the J gene TRBJ2-1; D possibly matches TRBD1 or TRBD2 (5 bases each). The CDR3 length is 14 residues. Looked up from germline, CDR1 is LGHDT and CDR2 is YNNKEL (reference sequence). V gave up 3 bases and J gave up 6 bases, with 12 bases separating them. CDR3 sequence reads: CASSHQGPANEQFF. The CDR3 DNA sequence: TGTGCCAGCAGCCACCAGGGACCCGCCAATGAGCAGTTCTTC.

The chain couples TRBV29-1 to TRBJ1-2; D perhaps matches TRBD1 (5 bases). The CDR3 runs 13 residues. The germline V gene encodes CDR1 SQVTM and CDR2 ANQGSEA. The V end lost 2 bases, the J end lost 6 bases, and 13 bases lay between the germline ends. The CDR3 DNA follows: TGCAGCGTTGAACCAGGGTTGTGGAATGGCTACACCTTC. Encoded protein: CSVEPGLWNGYTF.

This chain links TRBV3-1 with TRBJ2-2, with D unresolved. CDR1 is LGHDT and CDR2 is YNNKEL in the germline V gene (reference sequence). V was trimmed by 6 bases and J by 1 base, leaving 9 bases between them. This CDR3 is 14 amino acids long. In nucleotides, the CDR3 is TGTGCCAGCAGATCTAAGTGGAACACCGGGGAGCTGTTTTTT. It specifies CASRSKWNTGELFF.

The chain has TRBV2 and TRBJ2-3, with a possible D match to TRBD2 (6 bases). The germline V gene has CDR1 SNHLY and CDR2 FYNNEI. Trimming took off 8 bases at V and 0 bases at J, with 15 bases between the two ends. The CDR3 loop spans 15 amino acids. The DNA of the CDR3 is TGTGCCAGCCTGTTCATGCGGGGAAGCACAGATACGCAGTATTTT. It specifies CASLFMRGSTDTQYF.

The chain couples TRBV2 to TRBJ1-3; 7 nucleotides align to TRBD1. Germline V CDR1 and CDR2: SNHLY, FYNNEI. The CDR3 spans 15 residues. With 7 bases clipped from V and 0 bases from J, the junction kept 6 bases outside the gene matches. The CDR3 DNA reads as TGTGCCAGCACACCGGACAGGTCCTCTGGAAACACCATATATTTT. Its protein product is CASTPDRSSGNTIYF.

The V and J genes are TRBV25-1 and TRBJ1-1; no clear D gene. Germline V lookup: CDR1 MGHDK, CDR2 SYGVNS. Trimming removed 4 bases from V and 7 bases from J, with 16 bases in between. The CDR3 spans 14 residues. Here the CDR3 DNA reads TGTGCCAGCAGTGGGTCCAGTCGAGAGGGTGAAGCTTTCTTT. Translated, it gives CASSGSSREGEAFF. The full variable domain, with the rest looked up from reference TRBV25-1 and TRBJ1-1, is EADIYQTPRYLVIGTGKKITLECSQTMGHDKMYWYQQDPGMELHLIHYSYGVNSTEKGDLSSESTVSRIRTEHFPLTLESARPSHTSQYLCASSGSSREGEAFFGQGTRLTVV.

The chain uses TRBV4-1 and TRBJ1-1, with a tentative D call TRBD1 (5 bases). Looked up from germline, CDR1 is MGHRA and CDR2 is YSYEKL. V was cut by 0 bases and J by 6 bases, with 14 bases left in between. This CDR3 spans 15 amino acids. The CDR3 region has the DNA TGCGCCAGCAGCCAAGATCCCTGGCTAGGGGCTGAAGCTTTCTTT. Amino acid sequence: CASSQDPWLGAEAFF.

This chain joins TRBV7-9 and TRBJ2-1; unclear D gene. The V end lost 6 bases, the J end lost 6 bases, and 18 bases lay between the germline ends. Germline V lookup: CDR1 SEHNR, CDR2 FQNEAQ (reference sequence). The CDR3 covers 15 residues. The DNA for the CDR3 is TGTGCCAGCAGTAACCGGGCAAAAGCCTTCAATGAGCAGTTCTTC. It is translated as CASSNRAKAFNEQFF.

The rearrangement joins TRBV27 to TRBJ2-7; D tentatively fits TRBD1 or TRBD2 (5 bases each). There are 15 residues in the CDR3. Germline V CDR1 and CDR2: MNHEY, SMNVEV (reference sequence). V was trimmed by 5 bases and J by 3 bases, leaving 17 bases between them. The CDR3 DNA reads as TGTGCCAGCAGTCCCGGGGCCCGAAATCACTACGAGCAGTACTTC. Amino acids: CASSPGARNHYEQYF.

The V and J genes are TRBV28 and TRBJ2-1, with 8 positions matching TRBD1. Germline CDR1 is MDHEN and CDR2 is SYDVKM. CDR3 length: 16 amino acids. V gave up 6 bases and J gave up 3 bases; unmatched junction bases: 10. The CDR3 region has the DNA TGTGCCAGCAGGTCCGCCAGGGGGCTCAACTACAATGAGCAGTTCTTC. This translates into CASRSARGLNYNEQFF.

The V gene is TRBV6-7, the J gene TRBJ2-7, with unresolved D. TRBV6-7 falls under the ORF class, with uncertain function. Trimming pared 0 bases from V and 0 bases from J, leaving 6 bases between. This CDR3 region has 14 residues. This chain's CDR3 is CASSYSRGSYEQYF. The CDR3 nucleotides read TGTGCCAGCAGTTACTCGAGAGGCTCCTACGAGCAGTACTTC.

The chain recombines TRBV15 with TRBJ1-4; 8 bases agree with TRBD1. This CDR3 has 17 amino acids. V lost 1 base to trimming and J lost 8 bases; unmatched junction nucleotides: 12. Germline assignment: CDR1 LNHNV and CDR2 YYDKDF (reference sequence). The CDR3 here is CATSRGLSTGAEEKLFF. In nucleotides, the CDR3 is TGTGCCACCAGCAGAGGTTTGTCGACAGGGGCAGAGGAAAAACTGTTTTTT.

This clonotype was observed a single time. The chain uses TRBV2 and TRBJ1-6; tentatively, D is TRBD1 (5 bases). Per the germline V gene, CDR1 is SNHLY and CDR2 is FYNNEI. This CDR3 comprises 15 residues. V was clipped by 3 bases and J by 10 bases, with 16 bases between them. CDR3 DNA: TGTGCCAGCAGTGATTGGCAGGGAAGTGGATCACCCCTCCACTTT. This encodes CASSDWQGSGSPLHF.

V gene TRBV12-3 or TRBV12-4 combines with J gene TRBJ1-5; 8 bases align to TRBD1. V lost 0 bases and J lost 2; bases outside the gene matches: 0. The CDR3 has 15 amino acids. The CDR3 region has the DNA TGTGCCAGCAGTTTAGCACAGGGGGGCAATCAGCCCCAGCATTTT. This sequence encodes CASSLAQGGNQPQHF.

The chain links TRBV4-3 to TRBJ2-5, with D perhaps matching TRBD2 (5 bases). CDR1 and CDR2 (germline): LGHNA, YSLEER. The CDR3 totals 15 residues. Trimming cost V 4 bases and J 5 bases, with 17 bases left between them. This chain's CDR3 is CASSPAAGPRETQYF. In DNA, the CDR3 is TGCGCCAGCAGCCCCGCGGCGGGCCCCCGGGAGACCCAGTACTTC.

The V gene is TRBV28, the J gene TRBJ1-2; D is possibly TRBD1 (6 bases). The V end lost 7 bases, the J end lost 4 bases, and 16 bases lay between the germline ends. Germline loops: CDR1 MDHEN, CDR2 SYDVKM. CDR3 length: 14 residues. The CDR3 DNA reads as TGTGCCAGCACTGGCGCCGGGACAACCTATGGCTACACCTTC. This gives the protein CASTGAGTTYGYTF.

J is TRBJ1-1 and V is TRBV27; tentative D call: TRBD1 (6 bases). There are 15 residues in the CDR3. Germline CDR1 reads MNHEY; CDR2 reads SMNVEV (reference sequence). Between the trimmed V and J ends, which lost 2 bases and 0 bases, there was a span of 10 bases. The DNA of the CDR3 is TGTGCCAGCAGTTTAGGGGGCAGGATGAACACTGAAGCTTTCTTT. This encodes CASSLGGRMNTEAFF.